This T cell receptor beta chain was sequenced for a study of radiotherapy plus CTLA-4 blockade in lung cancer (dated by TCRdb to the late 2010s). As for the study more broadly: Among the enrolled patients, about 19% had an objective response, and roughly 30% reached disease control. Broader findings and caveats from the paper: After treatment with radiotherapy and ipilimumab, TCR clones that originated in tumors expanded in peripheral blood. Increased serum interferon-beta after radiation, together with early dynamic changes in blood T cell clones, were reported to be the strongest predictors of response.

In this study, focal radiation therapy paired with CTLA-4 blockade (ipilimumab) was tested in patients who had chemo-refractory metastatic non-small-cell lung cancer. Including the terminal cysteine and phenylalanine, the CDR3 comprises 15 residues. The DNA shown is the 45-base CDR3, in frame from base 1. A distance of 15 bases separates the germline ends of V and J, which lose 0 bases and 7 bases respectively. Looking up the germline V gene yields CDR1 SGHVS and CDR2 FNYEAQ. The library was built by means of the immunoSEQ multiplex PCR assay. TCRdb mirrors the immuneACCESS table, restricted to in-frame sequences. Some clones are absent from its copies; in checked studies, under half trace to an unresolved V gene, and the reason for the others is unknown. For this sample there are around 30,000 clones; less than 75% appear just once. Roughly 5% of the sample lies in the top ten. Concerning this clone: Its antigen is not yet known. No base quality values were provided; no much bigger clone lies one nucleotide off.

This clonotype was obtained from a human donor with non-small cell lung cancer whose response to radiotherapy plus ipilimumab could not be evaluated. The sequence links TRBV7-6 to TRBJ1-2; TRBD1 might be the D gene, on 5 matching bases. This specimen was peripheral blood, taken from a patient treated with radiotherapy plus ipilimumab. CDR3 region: CASSLAGGSGAGYTF. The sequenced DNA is TGTGCCAGCAGCTTAGCGGGGGGGAGTGGAGCTGGCTACACCTTC.